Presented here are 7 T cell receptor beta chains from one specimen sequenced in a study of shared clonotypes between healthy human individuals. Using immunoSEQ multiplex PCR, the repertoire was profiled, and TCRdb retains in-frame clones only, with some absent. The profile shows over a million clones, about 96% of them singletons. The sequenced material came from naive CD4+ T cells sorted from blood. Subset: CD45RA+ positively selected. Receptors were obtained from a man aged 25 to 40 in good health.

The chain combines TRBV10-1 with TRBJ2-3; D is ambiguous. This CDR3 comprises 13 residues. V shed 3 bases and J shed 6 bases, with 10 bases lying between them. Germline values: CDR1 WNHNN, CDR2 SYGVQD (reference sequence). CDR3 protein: CASSDSRADTQYF. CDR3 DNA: TGCGCCAGCAGTGATTCCCGGGCTGATACGCAGTATTTT.

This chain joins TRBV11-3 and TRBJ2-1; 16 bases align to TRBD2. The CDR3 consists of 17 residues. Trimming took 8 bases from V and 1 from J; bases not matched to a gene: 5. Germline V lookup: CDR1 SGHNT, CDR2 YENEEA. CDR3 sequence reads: CASSPGLAGGSYNEQFF. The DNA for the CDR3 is TGTGCCAGCTCCCCGGGACTAGCGGGAGGGTCCTACAATGAGCAGTTCTTC.

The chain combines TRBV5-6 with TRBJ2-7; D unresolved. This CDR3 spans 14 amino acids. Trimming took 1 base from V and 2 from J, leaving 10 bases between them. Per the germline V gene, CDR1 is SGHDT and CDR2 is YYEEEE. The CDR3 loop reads CASSLWQTTYEQYF. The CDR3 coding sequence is TGTGCCAGCAGCTTGTGGCAGACCACCTACGAGCAGTACTTC.

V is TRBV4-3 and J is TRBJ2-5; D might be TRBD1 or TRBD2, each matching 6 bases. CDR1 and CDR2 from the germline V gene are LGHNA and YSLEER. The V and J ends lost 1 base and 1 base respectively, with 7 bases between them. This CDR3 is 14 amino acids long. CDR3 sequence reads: CASSQGGAQETQYF. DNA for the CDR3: TGCGCCAGCAGCCAAGGGGGGGCCCAAGAGACCCAGTACTTC.

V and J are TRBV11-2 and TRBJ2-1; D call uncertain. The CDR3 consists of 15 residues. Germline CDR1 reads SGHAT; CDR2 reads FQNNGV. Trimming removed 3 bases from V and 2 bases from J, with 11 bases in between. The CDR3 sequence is CASSFVRGPYNEQFF. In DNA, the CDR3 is TGTGCCAGCAGCTTCGTGCGAGGACCCTACAATGAGCAGTTCTTC.

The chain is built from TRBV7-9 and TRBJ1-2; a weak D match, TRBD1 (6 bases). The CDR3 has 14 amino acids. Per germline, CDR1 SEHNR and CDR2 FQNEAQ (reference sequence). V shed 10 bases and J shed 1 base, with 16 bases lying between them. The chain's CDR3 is CATGGPGDNYGYTF. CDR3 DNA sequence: TGTGCCACCGGCGGCCCAGGGGATAACTATGGCTACACCTTC.

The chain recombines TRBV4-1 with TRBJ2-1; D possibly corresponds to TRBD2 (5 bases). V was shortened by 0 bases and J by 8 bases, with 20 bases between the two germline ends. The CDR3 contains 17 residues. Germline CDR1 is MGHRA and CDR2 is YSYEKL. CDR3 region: CASSQEMVGVNSDEQFF. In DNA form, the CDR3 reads TGCGCCAGCAGCCAAGAGATGGTGGGAGTCAATAGTGATGAGCAGTTCTTC.